This passage covers 23 T cell receptor beta chains from one sample sequenced in a study of blood T cells in healthy people across ages. The second PCR ran about 7 to 12 cycles with a sample-barcoded 5' primer and J-beta primers. TCRdb re-derived calls from the 5' RACE reads in MiXCR, one entry per CDR3 protein. The table shows roughly 2 million distinct CDR3 sequences, with roughly 49% occurring only once. The material sequenced was blood. These receptors all come from a woman in her forties in good health.

The chain uses TRBV20-1 and TRBJ2-6; D may correspond to TRBD1 or TRBD2 (5 bases each). The ends were cut back, 6 bases at V and 3 bases at J, with 12 bases in the middle. Germline V gene data show CDR1 as DFQATT and CDR2 as SNEGSKA (reference sequence). The CDR3 has 14 residues. DNA for the CDR3: TGCAGTGCCCTCGAGGGGCGTGGGGCCAACGTCCTGACTTTC. This sequence encodes CSALEGRGANVLTF.

V usage is TRBV3-1 and J usage is TRBJ2-1; 8 bases are shared with TRBD2. The CDR3 runs 15 residues. In germline, CDR1 is LGHDT, CDR2 YNNKEL (reference sequence). J lost 9 bases, V lost 3 bases, and 10 bases had no gene match. CDR3 loop: CASSHRGGSDTEQFF. The CDR3 nucleotides read TGTGCCAGCAGCCACCGGGGGGGCAGTGATACTGAGCAGTTCTTC.

The V gene is TRBV6-2 or TRBV6-3, the J gene TRBJ2-7; 9 bases map to TRBD2. CDR1 is MNHEY, CDR2 SVGEGT, per germline. Losses at the gene ends were 10 bases for V and 7 bases for J; bases not matched to a gene: 11. CDR3 length: 13 residues. For the CDR3, the DNA is TGTGCCACCCTAGCGGGGCCCTACAATGAGCAGTACTTC. Protein: CATLAGPYNEQYF.

The CDR3, as DNA: TGCGCCAGCAGCCGACAGGGGATTCAACGGAATGAGCAGTTCTTC. It codes for CASSRQGIQRNEQFF. The chain links TRBV4-3 to TRBJ2-1; 8 positions agree with TRBD1. Trimming cost V 4 bases and J 7 bases; bases outside gene matches: 9. The germline gives CDR1 LGHNA, CDR2 YSLEER. The CDR3 is 15 amino acids.

The chain joins TRBV20-1 to TRBJ2-5; TRBD2 matches 8 bases. Germline CDR1 reads DFQATT; CDR2 reads SNEGSKA (reference sequence). The CDR3 covers 13 residues. With 3 bases clipped from V and 3 bases from J, the junction kept 3 bases outside the gene matches. The CDR3 DNA reads TGCAGTGCTAGCGGGGGGGACGAAGAGACCCAGTACTTC. Its protein product is CSASGGDEETQYF.

This chain uses TRBV7-9 with TRBJ1-6, with no clear D. The V and J ends lost 1 base and 10 bases respectively, with 11 bases between them. The CDR3 consists of 14 residues. The germline gives CDR1 SEHNR, CDR2 FQNEAQ (reference sequence). The DNA for the CDR3 is TGTGCCAGCAGCTTAGAAAACAGAGACTCACCCCTCCACTTT. This translates into CASSLENRDSPLHF.

The chain employs TRBV21-1 and TRBJ2-3; the DNA was not used to check the table's D call, TRBD1. TRBV21-1 is tagged as a pseudogene. The length of the CDR3 is 18 residues. The CDR3 reads CASSKTWDRIGFTDTQYF. CDR3 nucleotides: TGTGCCAGCAGCAAAACCTGGGACAGAATCGGGTTTACAGATACGCAGTATTTT.

The chain links TRBV7-2 to TRBJ2-3; D gene uncertain. Germline-derived CDR1 and CDR2 are SGHTA and FQGNSA. V lost 4 bases and J lost 0, with 5 bases in between. The CDR3 runs 13 residues. CDR3 sequence reads: CASSYESTDTQYF. The DNA for the CDR3 is TGTGCCAGCAGCTACGAAAGCACAGATACGCAGTATTTT. The full variable domain, with the rest looked up from reference TRBV7-2 and TRBJ2-3, is GAGVSQSPSNKVTEKGKDVELRCDPISGHTALYWYRQSLGQGLEFLIYFQGNSAPDKSGLPSDRFSAERTGGSVSTLTIQRTQQEDSAVYLCASSYESTDTQYFGPGTRLTVL.

This chain joins TRBV7-9 and TRBJ1-5; D gene ambiguous. There are 16 residues in the CDR3. Trimming shortened V by 5 bases and J by 0 bases, and 14 bases separated the two germline ends. Germline values: CDR1 SEHNR, CDR2 FQNEAQ (reference sequence). The CDR3, as DNA: TGTGCCAGCAGCCCACAAGTGGGGAATAGCAATCAGCCCCAGCATTTT. This translates into CASSPQVGNSNQPQHF.

A word on this clonotype: A clone one base away is much larger, so this may be a read error. The CDR3 loop reads CASSPKGVAESTGTQYF. In DNA form, the CDR3 reads TGTGCCAGCAGCCCAAAGGGGGTAGCGGAAAGCACAGGTACGCAGTATTTT. The genes are TRBV13 and TRBJ2-3; D is tentatively TRBD1 or TRBD2 (6 bases each). The CDR3 covers 17 residues. Germline V gives CDR1 PRHDT, CDR2 FYEKMQ (reference sequence). Full variable domain (remainder filled in from reference TRBV13 and TRBJ2-3): AAGVIQSPRHLIKEKRETATLKCYPIPRHDTVYWYQQGPGQDPQFLISFYEKMQSDKGSIPDRFSAQQFSDYHSELNMSSLELGDSALYFCASSPKGVAESTGTQYFGPGTRLTVL.

V gene TRBV5-5 combines with J gene TRBJ2-5; D is perhaps TRBD1 (6 bases). With 4 bases removed from V and 0 bases from J, the gap between germline ends came to 22 bases. Germline V gene sequence: CDR1 SGHKS, CDR2 YYEKEE (reference sequence). CDR3 length: 18 amino acids. CDR3 in DNA: TGTGCCAGCAGCGGTGCTACAGGGCCGGACCAGTACCAAGAGACCCAGTACTTC. Translated, it gives CASSGATGPDQYQETQYF.

The CDR3 loop is CASGNRDLDLGEQYF. The CDR3 region has the DNA TGTGCCAGCGGGAACAGGGATCTCGATCTGGGCGAGCAGTACTTC. The chain has TRBV2 and TRBJ2-7, with D maybe TRBD1 (6 bases). The germline gives CDR1 SNHLY, CDR2 FYNNEI. With 8 bases removed from V and 6 bases from J, the gap between germline ends came to 23 bases. The CDR3 spans 15 residues.

This clonotype was detected many times. The gene calls are TRBV4-2 and TRBJ2-3, with D perhaps matching TRBD2 (5 bases). The V and J ends lost 0 bases and 4 bases respectively, with 26 bases between them. The CDR3 has 20 residues. Per the germline V gene, CDR1 is LGHNA and CDR2 is YNFKEQ. The CDR3 region is CASSQDFIDEVLGVADTQYF. The CDR3 nucleotides read TGTGCCAGCAGCCAAGATTTTATCGACGAGGTCCTCGGGGTGGCAGATACGCAGTATTTT.

This clonotype was seen more than once but under ten times. The chain is built from TRBV7-2 and TRBJ2-1; TRBD2 matches at 7 bases. J lost 8 bases, V lost 5 bases, and 6 bases had no gene match. This CDR3 has 13 amino acids. CDR1 is SGHTA, CDR2 FQGNSA, per germline. The CDR3 nucleotides read TGTGCCAGCAGCCAAAGACTAGCACATGAGCAGTTCTTC. It yields the protein CASSQRLAHEQFF. The variable domain in full, with the rest retrieved from reference TRBV7-2 and TRBJ2-1, is GAGVSQSPSNKVTEKGKDVELRCDPISGHTALYWYRQSLGQGLEFLIYFQGNSAPDKSGLPSDRFSAERTGGSVSTLTIQRTQQEDSAVYLCASSQRLAHEQFFGPGTRLTVL.

This clonotype was observed a single time. Its ends do not fully match the called genes, so a read error is possible. V usage is TRBV7-8 and J usage is TRBJ2-3; D not certain. CDR3 size: 14 residues. Looked up from germline, CDR1 is SGHVS and CDR2 is FQNEAQ. The CDR3 DNA is TGTGCCAGCAGCTTATTGCCCAGCACAGATGCGCAGTATTTT. Its translation is CASSLLPSTDAQYF.

The chain recombines TRBV15 with TRBJ1-2; D uncertain. The V gene's germline CDR1 is LNHNV and CDR2 YYDKDF (reference sequence). This CDR3 comprises 13 residues. V was pared by 0 bases and J by 2 bases, with 4 bases between. The CDR3, as DNA: TGTGCCACCAGCAGAGATCAGAACTATGGCTACACCTTC. Translating gives CATSRDQNYGYTF.

The rearrangement uses TRBV4-3 and TRBJ2-5; no clear D gene. V was trimmed by 3 bases and J by 5 bases, leaving 13 bases between them. CDR1 and CDR2 from the germline V gene are LGHNA and YSLEER. The CDR3 is 14 amino acids. The CDR3 loop reads CASSQGTPPETQYF. The CDR3 coding sequence is TGCGCCAGCAGCCAGGGAACACCCCCGGAGACCCAGTACTTC.

The V gene is TRBV4-2, the J gene TRBJ2-1, with a possible D match to TRBD2 (6 bases). Germline lookup yields CDR1 LGHNA and CDR2 YNFKEQ. The CDR3 has 14 amino acids. V was cut by 0 bases and J by 13 bases, with 16 bases left in between. The CDR3 protein is CASSQDWGGSPQFF. The CDR3 DNA follows: TGTGCCAGCAGCCAAGATTGGGGAGGCTCCCCTCAGTTCTTC.

This clonotype appeared once. The chain recombines TRBV5-1 with TRBJ2-7; 9 nucleotides align to TRBD1. V lost 4 bases, J lost 7 bases, and 15 bases stayed unmatched. The CDR3 spans 16 residues. CDR1 SGHRS and CDR2 YFSETQ come from the germline V gene. The CDR3 DNA is TGCGCCAGCAGCCGCGGGGGACAGGGCAAAATCGATGAGCAGTACTTC. Translating it yields CASSRGGQGKIDEQYF. Full variable domain (remainder filled in from reference TRBV5-1 and TRBJ2-7): KAGVTQTPRYLIKTRGQQVTLSCSPISGHRSVSWYQQTPGQGLQFLFEYFSETQRNKGNFPGRFSGRQFSNSRSEMNVSTLELGDSALYLCASSRGGQGKIDEQYFGPGTRLTVT.

This clonotype has just a few counts. This chain connects TRBV6-2 or TRBV6-3 to TRBJ2-7, with 11 nucleotides matching TRBD2. The CDR3 has 14 residues. The junction had 4 bases not matched to a gene; V was cut back by 6 bases and J by 3 bases. Per germline, CDR1 MNHEY and CDR2 SVGEGT. Written as DNA, the CDR3 is TGTGCCAGCAGACTAGCGGGGGAGCTCTACGAGCAGTACTTC. Its protein product is CASRLAGELYEQYF.

The V gene is TRBV20-1, the J gene TRBJ1-6; 9 nucleotides line up with TRBD1. Losses at the gene ends were 2 bases for V and 7 bases for J; bases not matched to a gene: 3. The CDR3 is 14 residues long. In germline, CDR1 is DFQATT, CDR2 SNEGSKA (reference sequence). The CDR3 region has the DNA TGCAGTGCTAGATTCGGGACAGGGAATTCACCCCTCCACTTT. This encodes CSARFGTGNSPLHF.

This rearrangement joins TRBV4-2 to TRBJ1-2, with no clear D. Germline assignment: CDR1 LGHNA and CDR2 YNFKEQ. The CDR3 spans 15 residues. The ends were cut back, 4 bases at V and 5 bases at J, with 17 bases in the middle. Written as DNA, the CDR3 is TGTGCCAGCAGCCCAGCTAGGGATTTTGGATATGGCTACACCTTC. Translated: CASSPARDFGYGYTF.

The rearrangement uses TRBV11-1 and TRBJ1-6; D not certain. CDR3 size: 13 residues. Trimming left V 3 bases short and J 5 bases short, with 5 bases between. The germline V gene has CDR1 SGHAT and CDR2 FQDESV (reference sequence). The CDR3 spells CASSFSHNSPLHF. CDR3 coding DNA: TGTGCCAGCAGCTTCAGTCATAATTCACCCCTCCACTTT.